Included here is one T cell receptor beta chain sequence, with context. Both 60 Vbeta primers and 13 Jbeta primers went into the PCR. Data came from immunoSEQ multiplex PCR; TCRdb stores just in-frame clones and leaves some out. The sample carries 95,000 to 110,000 clones, around three quarters recorded once. Trimming cost V 0 bases and J 5 bases, with 9 bases left between them. Germline V lookup: CDR1 SGHRS, CDR2 YFSETQ. The CDR3 length is 14 residues. Healthy people donating bone marrow made up the donors. This sample was included in a study of cytomegalovirus exposure and HLA in healthy donors. The chain combines TRBV5-1 with TRBJ2-1, with D possibly being TRBD2 (6 bases). The source is a young man in good health and CMV-seronegative. Material: PBMCs. The CDR3 DNA follows: TGCGCCAGCAGCTTGGAATTAGCGGACAATGAGCAGTTCTTC. Translating it yields CASSLELADNEQFF.